These T cell receptor beta chains were read from a single sample in a study of T cells in narcolepsy. The protocol was immunoSEQ multiplex PCR, while the TCRdb copy is restricted to in-frame clones and leaves out a portion. Of about 27,000 clones listed, 70% to 80% were seen once; the top ten hold 6.6%. Sequenced: memory (CD45RA-) CD4+ T cells from blood. The receptor set was obtained from a human donor in good health. Each CDR3 is given without its conserved first and last residue. The order of the fields is V gene, CDR3 protein.

TRBV5-6	ASSLDIGVGAEAF
TRBV7-8	ASSLGLNTIY
TRBV19	ASSQEEGVRPQH
TRBV18	ASSPRQAMNTEAF
TRBV11-2	ASSLNMDTQY
TRBV10-1	ASSDRLGGQETQY
TRBV6-1	ASSLQPQH
TRBV18	ASSPTTGTNSPLH
TRBV15	ATTQYANSPLH
TRBV25-1	ASSEGRSVAGLPYEQY
TRBV7-2	ASSPGGVVGELF
TRBV6-6	ASINRGSLSNQPQH
TRBV28	ASDHRQQETQY
TRBV10-3	AIRQDGGSSPLH
TRBV9	ASSPTQNSNQPQH
TRBV4-3	ASSQAAGPLLRNTIY
TRBV2	ASIGDADTEAF
TRBV9	ASSVGGSNSPLH
TRBV7-8	ASSLGPNEKLF
TRBV28	ASSDRTGASNQPQH
TRBV7-7	ASSSPRGGDNEQF
TRBV28	ASSLFRVAGGAKTQY
TRBV25-1	ASRRTGTDTQY
TRBV21-1	ASNTKSRQVLNEQF
TRBV19	ASSRTGTGGAETQY
TRBV5-8	ASSSRGRGNTEAF
TRBV7-9	ASSLAFGEQY
TRBV7-8	ASSVRGLSGANVLT
TRBV7-7	ASSNSGGEQF
TRBV7-2	ASSFSGGAQPTQY
TRBV19	ASSLQGSINEQF
TRBV2	ASTGHDGYT
TRBV28	ASSSRQGGY
TRBV5-1	ASSLLGTSLF
TRBV2	ASSERGIGSPLH
TRBV5-1	ASSSTGSQQF
TRBV5-1	ASSLELAGRSNEQF
TRBV18	ASSPLNRNQPQH
TRBV5-1	ASSLAASATYEQY
TRBV11-2	ASSLVSSPPTQY
TRBV4-2	ASSQDYLQGAREKLF
TRBV5-1	ASSQTGQDTDTQY
TRBV2	ASGASSTDTQY
TRBV6-1	ASLVNPLYYEQY
TRBV10-2	ASSGQLSYNEQF
TRBV6-5	ASSYSRGQGTEAF
TRBV28	ASSSIGQGSPYEQY
TRBV5-1	ASSCRDGETGELF
TRBV10-3	AIKSAIGSYSPLH
TRBV9	ASSGDLRAESEQF
TRBV6-6	ASSYSILSSYNEQF
TRBV4-1	ASSQVGSKAF
TRBV18	ASSPSGGNQPQH
TRBV6-1	ASSERRGFSNQPQH
TRBV15	ATSRDTDTQY
TRBV5-6	ASNLGGFGNTIY
TRBV29-1	SATPTGKEAF